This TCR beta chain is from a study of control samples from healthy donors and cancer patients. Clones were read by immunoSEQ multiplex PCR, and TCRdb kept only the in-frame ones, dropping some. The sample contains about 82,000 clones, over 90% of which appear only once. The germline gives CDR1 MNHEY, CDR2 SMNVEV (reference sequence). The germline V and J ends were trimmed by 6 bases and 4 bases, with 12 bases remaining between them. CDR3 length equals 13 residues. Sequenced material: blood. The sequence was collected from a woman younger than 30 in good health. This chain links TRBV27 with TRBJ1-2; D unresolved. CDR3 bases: TGTGCCAGCAGCAATGGACCTACCTATGGCTACACCTTC. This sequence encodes CASSNGPTYGYTF.